Below, 10 T cell receptor beta chains from the same sample are listed, as sequenced in a study of human T cells and chemical hapten exposure. TCRdb re-called the RACE reads through MiXCR, storing one row per CDR3 protein. Among 55,000 to 80,000 distinct CDR3 sequences listed, approximately 11% were seen once. The time point here: patch test 3, about 24 weeks after DPC sensitization. The treatment was: therapeutic diphenylcyclopropenone sensitization with weekly scalp DPC. The input for sequencing was whole blood, taken in connection with sensitization to the hapten diphenylcyclopropenone (DPC). These receptors were taken from a woman between 25 and 40 years old with alopecia areata. Some clones in this sample may be carry-over from other donors' samples.

This clonotype was found many times. V is TRBV11-2 and J is TRBJ1-1; D not resolved. This CDR3 is built from 14 residues. V was pared by 2 bases and J by 6 bases, with 13 bases between. Germline-derived CDR1 and CDR2 are SGHAT and FQNNGV. CDR3 protein: CASSLPRREAEAFF. In nucleotides, the CDR3 is TGTGCCAGCAGCTTACCAAGACGGGAGGCTGAAGCTTTCTTT.

J is TRBJ1-1 and V is TRBV27, with TRBD1 as a possible D gene (5 bases). The germline V gene encodes CDR1 MNHEY and CDR2 SMNVEV (reference sequence). Trimming pared 2 bases from V and 2 bases from J, leaving 9 bases between. CDR3 length equals 14 residues. The CDR3 DNA follows: TGTGCCAGCAGTTTAACAGGACAAAACACTGAAGCTTTCTTT. This encodes CASSLTGQNTEAFF.

This clonotype was found a few times. The J gene is TRBJ2-1, the V gene TRBV29-1; D assignment may be TRBD1 or TRBD2 (5 bases each). Trimming took off 6 bases at V and 13 bases at J, with 19 bases between the two ends. Germline V lookup: CDR1 SQVTM, CDR2 ANQGSEA. This CDR3 has 12 amino acids. This CDR3 reads CSVEGSGFYQFF. The CDR3 bases are TGCAGCGTCGAGGGCTCAGGGTTTTATCAGTTCTTC.

V and J are TRBV7-2 and TRBJ1-1; 8 nucleotides match TRBD1. Germline CDR1 SGHTA, CDR2 FQGNSA. CDR3 length: 15 amino acids. V gave up 1 base and J gave up 1 base; unmatched junction bases: 2. The CDR3 reads CASSLGDRKNTEAFF. CDR3 coding DNA: TGTGCCAGCAGCTTAGGGGACAGGAAGAACACTGAAGCTTTCTTT.

In the case of this clonotype: A much larger clone differs by one base, so this may be a read error. The rearrangement uses TRBV7-6 and TRBJ2-2; D is undetermined. Trimming took 2 bases from V and 3 from J, leaving 13 bases between them. This CDR3 is built from 16 residues. Germline V gene data show CDR1 as SGHVS and CDR2 as FNYEAQ. Here the CDR3 reads CASSLWGTWDTGELFF. The CDR3 DNA follows: TGTGCCAGCAGCTTATGGGGAACATGGGACACCGGGGAGCTGTTTTTT.

J is TRBJ2-1 and V is TRBV11-3; a possible D gene is TRBD1 (5 bases). Germline V gives CDR1 SGHNT, CDR2 YENEEA. This CDR3 region has 15 residues. V was cut by 5 bases and J by 4 bases, with 15 bases left in between. The CDR3 DNA reads TGTGCCAGCAGCGTCCAGGGTGTCTTGTACAATGAGCAGTTCTTC. This codes for CASSVQGVLYNEQFF.

This clonotype came up a few times. The genes are TRBV7-2 and TRBJ2-1, with 10 bases aligning to TRBD1. V lost 5 bases and J lost 12; bases outside the gene matches: 19. This CDR3 region has 17 residues. Germline CDR1 reads SGHTA; CDR2 reads FQGNSA. This chain's CDR3 is CASSRSADRGGTIGQFF. CDR3 DNA: TGTGCCAGCAGCCGCTCCGCGGACAGGGGGGGTACTATTGGGCAGTTCTTC.

This clonotype was counted ten times or more. This sequence joins TRBV11-3 and TRBJ2-1, with D perhaps TRBD2 (6 bases). CDR1 and CDR2 (germline): SGHNT, YENEEA. The CDR3 runs to 14 residues. The ends were cut back, 3 bases at V and 5 bases at J, with 11 bases in the middle. CDR3 amino acids: CASSFGGPNNEQFF. The CDR3 DNA sequence: TGTGCCAGCAGCTTCGGGGGACCAAACAATGAGCAGTTCTTC.

This chain uses TRBV29-1 with TRBJ2-1; D is ambiguous. V gave up 6 bases and J gave up 3 bases, with 3 bases separating them. Germline values: CDR1 SQVTM, CDR2 ANQGSEA. CDR3 size: 10 residues. This chain's CDR3 is CSVGYNEQFF. In DNA form, the CDR3 reads TGCAGCGTGGGCTACAATGAGCAGTTCTTC.

This clonotype was seen many times. The rearrangement uses TRBV3-1 and TRBJ2-3; D is uncertain. The CDR3 contains 13 residues. Germline V gene data show CDR1 as LGHDT and CDR2 as YNNKEL (reference sequence). Trimming shortened V by 1 base and J by 4 bases, and 6 bases separated the two germline ends. The CDR3 protein is CASSQGGADTQYF. The DNA of the CDR3 is TGTGCCAGCAGCCAAGGAGGAGCAGATACGCAGTATTTT.